These 17 T cell receptor beta chains came from one sample sequenced in a study of T cells in Graves' hyperthyroidism and ophthalmopathy. Amplification of TCR beta CDR3 regions was performed using RNA transcripts as template. HTBI primers were used for first-round RT-PCR of the TCR CDR3. Each CDR3 protein gets one entry after TCRdb re-called the multiplex PCR reads with MiXCR. The sample yields around 350,000 distinct CDR3 sequences, roughly 14% seen once. Sequencing used blood. The receptors derive from a woman aged 25-40 years with Graves' ophthalmopathy.

This clonotype occurred many times. The chain combines TRBV20-1 with TRBJ1-2, with a weak D call TRBD1 (5 bases). V lost 3 bases to trimming and J lost 2 bases, with 13 bases between them. CDR1 and CDR2 from the germline V gene are DFQATT and SNEGSKA (reference sequence). This CDR3 spans 14 amino acids. The CDR3 reads CSARGGRNNYGYTF. The CDR3 bases are TGCAGTGCTAGGGGGGGACGGAACAACTATGGCTACACCTTC.

This clonotype was seen at least ten times. V usage is TRBV20-1 and J usage is TRBJ2-7, with 9 bases fitting TRBD1. Germline V CDR1 and CDR2: DFQATT, SNEGSKA (reference sequence). This CDR3 comprises 14 residues. V gave up 3 bases and J gave up 4 bases; unmatched junction bases: 7. The CDR3 coding sequence is TGCAGTGCTAGGAGTGGGACAGGGATGTACGAGCAGTACTTC. This codes for CSARSGTGMYEQYF.

This clonotype was seen a handful of times. This chain connects TRBV12-5 to TRBJ2-3, with no clear D. Trimming pared 3 bases from V and 3 bases from J, leaving 4 bases between. Germline CDR1 LGHNT, CDR2 FRNRAP. The CDR3 contains 12 residues. The CDR3 DNA reads as TGTGCTAGTGGTTTCGAAACAGATACGCAGTATTTT. This gives the protein CASGFETDTQYF.

This clonotype was seen ten or more times. The chain carries TRBV5-1 and TRBJ2-1; 12 nucleotides agree with TRBD2. The CDR3 loop spans 18 amino acids. The V gene's germline CDR1 is SGHRS and CDR2 YFSETQ. Trimming cost V 4 bases and J 2 bases; bases outside gene matches: 10. The CDR3 reads CASSPRGLAGGTYNEQFF. As DNA, the CDR3 is TGCGCCAGCAGCCCCCGGGGCCTAGCGGGGGGGACCTACAATGAGCAGTTCTTC.

This clonotype was counted once. This chain links TRBV27 with TRBJ2-3; 11 bases map to TRBD2. V trimming: 6 bases; J trimming: 5 bases; junction bases outside the gene matches: 4. The CDR3 consists of 14 residues. From germline, CDR1 is MNHEY and CDR2 SMNVEV (reference sequence). CDR3 amino acids: CASRLAGARDTQYF. Written as DNA, the CDR3 is TGTGCCAGCAGACTAGCGGGGGCCAGAGATACGCAGTATTTT.

This clonotype has more than one count but fewer than ten. The rearrangement uses TRBV5-1 and TRBJ1-6; D is unresolved. V lost 1 base to trimming and J lost 6 bases, with 8 bases between them. The CDR3 length is 14 residues. Germline lookup yields CDR1 SGHRS and CDR2 YFSETQ. In DNA, the CDR3 is TGCGCCAGCAGCTTGAATACTGCTAATTCACCCCTCCACTTT. It encodes CASSLNTANSPLHF.

This clonotype occurred a few times. The J gene is TRBJ2-1, the V gene TRBV20-1, with D hard to call. V was shortened by 3 bases and J by 4 bases, with 16 bases between the two germline ends. This CDR3 spans 15 amino acids. Germline loops: CDR1 DFQATT, CDR2 SNEGSKA (reference sequence). The CDR3: CSASSPRGSYNEQFF. DNA of the CDR3: TGCAGTGCTAGCTCCCCCCGAGGATCATACAATGAGCAGTTCTTC.

This clonotype was counted between two and nine times. The chain recombines TRBV7-9 with TRBJ2-5; tentative D call: TRBD2 (5 bases). The CDR3 has 11 residues. Germline CDR1 reads SEHNR; CDR2 reads FQNEAQ (reference sequence). V lost 6 bases and J 10 bases, leaving 12 bases between the germline ends. The CDR3 is CASRRDRDQYF. The CDR3 coding sequence is TGTGCCAGCAGGCGTGACCGGGACCAGTACTTC.

This clonotype was counted only a few times. The junction departs from the called germline gene at one end, perhaps through a read error. This CDR3 reads CASSLEVGVYTGAFF. CDR3 coding DNA: TGTGCCAGCAGCTTGGAAGTGGGGGTGTACACTGGAGCTTTCTTT. The chain links TRBV5-5 to TRBJ1-1; D is perhaps TRBD1 (5 bases). Germline assignment: CDR1 SGHKS and CDR2 YYEKEE (reference sequence). This CDR3 is built from 15 residues. Based on the CDR3 plus reference TRBV5-5 and TRBJ1-1, the full variable domain is DAGVTQSPTHLIKTRGQQVTLRCSPISGHKSVSWYQQVLGQGPQFIFQYYEKEERGRGNFPDRFSARQFPNYSSELNVNALLLGDSALYLCASSLEVGVYTGAFFGQGTRLTVV.

At least ten counts were recorded for this clonotype. V usage is TRBV12-3 or TRBV12-4 and J usage is TRBJ2-4, with a tentative D call TRBD2 (5 bases). CDR3 length: 15 amino acids. V shed 4 bases and J shed 2 bases, with 12 bases lying between them. The CDR3 DNA reads as TGTGCCAGCAGTTGGGAGTCGCAAACCAAAAACATTCAGTACTTC. Protein: CASSWESQTKNIQYF.

This clonotype was counted many times. V gene TRBV3-1 combines with J gene TRBJ2-1, with 7 nucleotides matching TRBD2. V was clipped by 2 bases and J by 6 bases; unmatched bases: 7. Per germline, CDR1 LGHDT and CDR2 YNNKEL (reference sequence). This CDR3 region has 15 residues. Written as DNA, the CDR3 is TGTGCCAGCAGCCAAAGCCAGCTAGCGGCCAATGAGCAGTTCTTC. Its protein is CASSQSQLAANEQFF.

The chain joins TRBV6-1 to TRBJ1-5; 12 bases fit TRBD1. CDR1 MNHNS and CDR2 SASEGT come from the germline V gene. The CDR3 loop spans 17 amino acids. Trimming removed 5 bases from V and 0 bases from J; junction bases left unmatched: 5. CDR3 DNA: TGTGCCAGCAGTACTGGGACAGGGGGCTTTAGCAATCAGCCCCAGCATTTT. Encoded protein: CASSTGTGGFSNQPQHF.

Many counts were recorded for this clonotype. The gene calls are TRBV13 and TRBJ2-7; no firm D call. The CDR3 is 15 amino acids. Germline-derived CDR1 and CDR2 are PRHDT and FYEKMQ (reference sequence). V lost 1 base to trimming and J lost 2 bases, with 12 bases between them. The CDR3 sequence is CASSLAGAPPYEQYF. CDR3 nucleotides: TGTGCCAGCAGCTTAGCGGGCGCCCCTCCCTACGAGCAGTACTTC.

This clonotype was seen many times. The V and J genes are TRBV3-1 and TRBJ2-7; 11 bases line up with TRBD2. There are 16 residues in the CDR3. J lost 3 bases, V lost 4 bases, and 8 bases had no gene match. The germline gives CDR1 LGHDT, CDR2 YNNKEL (reference sequence). The CDR3 loop is CASSPGTSGLYYEQYF. Written as DNA, the CDR3 is TGTGCCAGCAGCCCGGGGACTAGCGGACTTTACTACGAGCAGTACTTC.

This clonotype was counted ten times or more. The chain recombines TRBV7-8 with TRBJ2-3; 7 bases are a match to TRBD1. Per the germline V gene, CDR1 is SGHVS and CDR2 is FQNEAQ. V lost 2 bases, J lost 0 bases, and 20 bases stayed unmatched. This CDR3 is 21 amino acids long. The CDR3 DNA follows: TGTGCCAGCAGCTTACTCTACGGCCTCGAAGGGCGGACAGGAAGCACAGATACGCAGTATTTT. The encoded protein is CASSLLYGLEGRTGSTDTQYF.

This clonotype was recorded many times. The chain carries TRBV12-3 or TRBV12-4 and TRBJ2-3, with 11 bases that match TRBD2. After removal of 6 bases from V and 11 bases from J, the junction contained 10 bases not matched to a gene. CDR3 length: 14 residues. The CDR3 sequence: CASSGLAGRAGQYF. For the CDR3, the DNA is TGTGCCAGCAGCGGACTAGCGGGTCGGGCGGGGCAGTATTTT.

The chain uses TRBV5-1 and TRBJ2-5; D may be TRBD1 or TRBD2 (5 bases each). V was shortened by 4 bases and J by 4 bases, with 17 bases between the two germline ends. Germline assignment: CDR1 SGHRS and CDR2 YFSETQ. CDR3 length: 15 amino acids. The DNA of the CDR3 is TGCGCCAGCAGCCCCGGGACGGCCAGAGGAGAGACCCAGTACTTC. This translates into CASSPGTARGETQYF.